One sample yielded the 28 T cell receptor beta chains listed below, sequenced in a study of blood T cell repertoires in COVID-19. Some clones are missing from TCRdb's copy, which holds only in-frame ones; the method was immunoSEQ multiplex PCR. This table holds around 54,000 clones, around 90% found once. Sequenced sample: peripheral blood. These receptors were collected from a human donor in a cohort sampled during active COVID-19.

V is TRBV24-1 and J is TRBJ2-3; 9 bases line up with TRBD2. The CDR3 spans 17 residues. Trimming took 3 bases from V and 2 from J; bases not matched to a gene: 8. Germline lookup yields CDR1 KGHDR and CDR2 SFDVKD. The CDR3 DNA follows: TGTGCCACCAGTGATCAAACACTAGCGGGCAACACAGATACGCAGTATTTT. Protein product: CATSDQTLAGNTDTQYF.

V gene TRBV7-9 combines with J gene TRBJ2-5, with D maybe TRBD1 (6 bases). Germline V gene lookup returns CDR1 SEHNR and CDR2 FQNEAQ (reference sequence). CDR3 size: 14 residues. V shed 2 bases and J shed 2 bases, with 9 bases lying between them. CDR3 DNA sequence: TGTGCCAGCAGCTTAAGGGGACAACAAGAGACCCAGTACTTC. This encodes CASSLRGQQETQYF.

The V call is TRBV2, the J call TRBJ2-3; the match to TRBD2 covers 7 bases. Germline V lookup: CDR1 SNHLY, CDR2 FYNNEI. Losses at the gene ends were 5 bases for V and 0 bases for J; bases not matched to a gene: 5. The length of the CDR3 is 15 residues. CDR3 in DNA: TGTGCCAGCAGTAGACTAGCAGATAGCACAGATACGCAGTATTTT. Amino acids: CASSRLADSTDTQYF.

The chain links TRBV9 to TRBJ2-1; TRBD2 agrees at 7 bases. In germline, CDR1 is SGDLS, CDR2 YYNGEE. V shed 0 bases, J shed 6 bases, and the junction held 9 bases outside the gene matches. The CDR3 extends over 16 amino acids. The CDR3 bases are TGTGCCAGCAGCGTAGATCACGGCGGGAGAACCAATGAGCAGTTCTTC. It is translated as CASSVDHGGRTNEQFF.

The CDR3 nucleotides read TGCGCCAGCAGCTTGTTGGGGGGGTCCGAGCAGTACTTC. Its protein product is CASSLLGGSEQYF. This chain joins TRBV5-1 and TRBJ2-7, with 7 positions matching TRBD2. Germline V gene data show CDR1 as SGHRS and CDR2 as YFSETQ. The CDR3 extends over 13 amino acids. Trimming removed 1 base from V and 6 bases from J; junction bases left unmatched: 4.

The V call is TRBV28, the J call TRBJ2-5; a weak D match, TRBD2 (6 bases). Per germline, CDR1 MDHEN and CDR2 SYDVKM. V lost 6 bases to trimming and J lost 6 bases, with 11 bases between them. CDR3 length: 12 residues. CDR3 coding DNA: TGTGCCAGCAGCTGGGACTGGAAGACCCAGTACTTC. It yields the protein CASSWDWKTQYF.

V gene TRBV4-2 combines with J gene TRBJ2-7, with a tentative D call TRBD2 (6 bases). Germline CDR1 and CDR2: LGHNA and YNFKEQ. The CDR3 consists of 16 residues. Deletions cut 0 bases from V and 5 bases from J, with 17 bases between. CDR3 sequence: CASSQDLGLRSNEQYF. DNA of the CDR3: TGTGCCAGCAGCCAAGATCTGGGACTCCGGAGCAACGAGCAGTACTTC.

V and J are TRBV9 and TRBJ2-2, with D possibly TRBD1 on 5 matching bases. The CDR3 runs 14 residues. Trimming removed 2 bases at V and 6 bases at J, with 11 bases between. Germline CDR1 is SGDLS and CDR2 is YYNGEE. This chain's CDR3 is CASSVGPSAGELFF. DNA for the CDR3: TGTGCCAGCAGCGTGGGGCCTAGTGCCGGGGAGCTGTTTTTT.

This clone was found a few times. The rearrangement uses TRBV6-5 and TRBJ1-5; tentatively, D is TRBD1 (5 bases). CDR1 and CDR2 (germline): MNHEY, SVGAGI. V shed 4 bases and J shed 6 bases, with 19 bases lying between them. This CDR3 has 16 residues. The CDR3 spells CASSLGPQGGRQPQHF. CDR3 DNA: TGTGCCAGCAGTTTGGGCCCTCAGGGCGGTCGTCAGCCCCAGCATTTT.

The DNA of the CDR3 is TGCGCCAGCAGCCAAGGGACAGGGTTGGTAGAGACCCAGTACTTC. Amino acid sequence: CASSQGTGLVETQYF. V gene TRBV4-1 combines with J gene TRBJ2-5; 8 nucleotides match TRBD1. With 1 base clipped from V and 4 bases from J, the junction kept 5 bases outside the gene matches. This CDR3 is built from 15 residues. Germline CDR1 reads MGHRA; CDR2 reads YSYEKL.

The CDR3 DNA sequence: TGTGCCAGCAGCCCGGGACAGGGGGCAACCTATGGCTACACCTTC. This codes for CASSPGQGATYGYTF. This chain links TRBV5-4 with TRBJ1-2; 12 nucleotides agree with TRBD1. Germline V gene data show CDR1 as SGHNT and CDR2 as YYREEE (reference sequence). The junction had 5 bases not matched to a gene; V was cut back by 4 bases and J by 4 bases. The CDR3 has 15 residues.

This rearrangement joins TRBV20-1 to TRBJ1-2; 8 bases are shared with TRBD1. The CDR3 is 11 residues long. CDR1 is DFQATT and CDR2 is SNEGSKA in the germline V gene (reference sequence). The CDR3 bases are TGCAAGCCGACAGGGGACTATGGCTACACCTTC. Protein: CKPTGDYGYTF.

This sequence joins TRBV6-5 and TRBJ1-1; a possible D gene is TRBD1 (5 bases). Trimming pared 6 bases from V and 1 base from J, leaving 12 bases between. The CDR3 has 14 amino acids. The germline CDR1 and CDR2 sequences are MNHEY and SVGAGI. CDR3 residues: CASSLIDRNTEAFF. The CDR3 DNA follows: TGTGCCAGCAGCCTCATCGACAGGAACACTGAAGCTTTCTTT.

The J gene is TRBJ1-1, the V gene TRBV2; D is unclear. Germline V gene data show CDR1 as SNHLY and CDR2 as FYNNEI. This CDR3 contains 13 residues. Between the trimmed V and J ends, which lost 7 bases and 4 bases, there was a span of 13 bases. The CDR3 nucleotides are TGTGCCAGCAACGCGGAGAAGTCCACTGAAGCTTTCTTT. The encoded protein is CASNAEKSTEAFF.

The chain links TRBV3-1 (or the pseudogene TRBV3-2) to TRBJ1-2; 12 nucleotides align to TRBD1. The CDR3 extends over 15 amino acids. Germline V CDR1 and CDR2: LGHDT, YNNKEL (reference sequence). The J segment lost 4 bases and the V segment lost 4 bases, leaving 4 bases of the junction unmatched. Here the CDR3 DNA reads TGTGCCAGCAGCCTCGGGACAGGGGGCGTCTATGGCTACACCTTC. It codes for CASSLGTGGVYGYTF.

The V call is TRBV18, the J call TRBJ2-7, with TRBD2 matching over 9 bases. The CDR3 has 15 amino acids. Germline trimming cut 3 bases from V and 3 bases from J; bases unmatched to any gene: 6. The germline CDR1 and CDR2 sequences are KGHSH and LQKENI. CDR3 sequence reads: CASSPSGGRVYEQYF. The CDR3 nucleotides are TGTGCCAGCTCACCGTCGGGCGGGAGGGTCTACGAGCAGTACTTC.

The chain employs TRBV18 and TRBJ2-1, with TRBD2 identical over 9 bases. Per germline, CDR1 KGHSH and CDR2 LQKENI. Trimming removed 0 bases from V and 4 bases from J; junction bases left unmatched: 10. The CDR3 length is 18 residues. The CDR3 is CASSPPNGGRVAYNEQFF. The DNA for the CDR3 is TGTGCCAGCTCACCACCGAACGGCGGGAGGGTCGCTTACAATGAGCAGTTCTTC.

V usage is TRBV7-6 and J usage is TRBJ2-1; 10 bases fit TRBD2. Per the germline V gene, CDR1 is SGHVS and CDR2 is FNYEAQ. CDR3 length: 17 residues. V dropped 3 bases and J dropped 1; count of bases not matched to a gene: 6. Written as DNA, the CDR3 is TGTGCCAGCAGCTTGGGGTGGGGACTAGCGTCCTACAATGAGCAGTTCTTC. Its protein product is CASSLGWGLASYNEQFF.

This chain links TRBV19 with TRBJ1-5, with D possibly TRBD1 on 6 matching bases. Trimming left V 3 bases short and J 4 bases short, with 13 bases between. The CDR3 loop spans 15 amino acids. Germline CDR1 and CDR2: LNHDA and SQIVND (reference sequence). The CDR3 region has the DNA TGTGCCAGTAGTATCAAACAGGGATGGAATCAGCCCCAGCATTTT. This gives the protein CASSIKQGWNQPQHF. The complete variable domain, with remaining parts taken from reference TRBV19 and TRBJ1-5, reads DGGITQSPKYLFRKEGQNVTLSCEQNLNHDAMYWYRQDPGQGLRLIYYSQIVNDFQKGDIAEGYSVSREKKESFPLTVTSAQKNPTAFYLCASSIKQGWNQPQHFGDGTRLSIL.

V usage is TRBV23-1 and J usage is TRBJ1-1; no clear D gene. TRBV23-1 has ORF status, its function being uncertain. The CDR3 contains 14 residues. V gave up 3 bases and J gave up 8 bases, with 16 bases separating them. Here the CDR3 reads CASSHPRRDQEAFF. CDR3 bases: TGCGCCAGCAGTCACCCCCGCCGGGATCAGGAAGCTTTCTTT.

V gene TRBV9 combines with J gene TRBJ2-7; TRBD2 matches at 13 bases. The CDR3 is 15 residues long. V trimming: 4 bases; J trimming: 6 bases; junction bases outside the gene matches: 7. Germline V gene sequence: CDR1 SGDLS, CDR2 YYNGEE. The CDR3 loop is CASSRGLAGEGEQYF. The CDR3 nucleotides read TGTGCCAGCAGCCGAGGACTAGCGGGAGAGGGCGAGCAGTACTTC.

CDR3 loop: CASTREGSGYTF. The CDR3 coding sequence is TGTGCCAGCACGCGGGAGGGATCTGGCTACACCTTC. This chain joins TRBV7-9 and TRBJ1-2, with unresolved D. Trimming removed 7 bases from V and 7 bases from J, with 13 bases in between. This CDR3 region has 12 residues. In germline, CDR1 is SEHNR, CDR2 FQNEAQ (reference sequence).

The CDR3 reads CAWSVRGIDLDSPREQYF. As DNA, the CDR3 is TGTGCCTGGAGTGTTAGGGGGATTGATTTGGACAGTCCCCGCGAGCAGTACTTC. The rearrangement joins TRBV30 to TRBJ2-7, with D possibly TRBD1 on 6 matching bases. Germline V lookup: CDR1 GTSNPN, CDR2 SVGIG (reference sequence). Trimming removed 0 bases from V and 6 bases from J, with 27 bases in between. This CDR3 comprises 18 residues.

The chain joins TRBV2 to TRBJ2-3; TRBD2 matches at 7 bases. This CDR3 spans 15 amino acids. V lost 6 bases to trimming and J lost 4 bases; unmatched junction nucleotides: 10. Germline CDR1 is SNHLY and CDR2 is FYNNEI. CDR3 in amino acids: CASRPRTSDADTQYF. The CDR3 DNA follows: TGTGCCAGCAGGCCCCGAACTAGCGATGCAGATACGCAGTATTTT.

The J gene is TRBJ2-3, the V gene TRBV13; TRBD2 agrees at 9 bases. CDR3 length: 15 amino acids. The V gene's germline CDR1 is PRHDT and CDR2 FYEKMQ (reference sequence). V gave up 5 bases and J gave up 2 bases; unmatched junction bases: 5. CDR3 loop: CASSILAGNTDTQYF. CDR3 sequence (DNA): TGTGCCAGCAGCATACTAGCGGGTAACACAGATACGCAGTATTTT.

The chain couples TRBV28 to TRBJ2-7, with unresolved D. CDR3 length: 13 residues. Germline CDR1 MDHEN, CDR2 SYDVKM. The V end was cut by 9 bases, the J end by 3 bases, with 15 bases between. CDR3 sequence reads: CASSRPTNYEQYF. DNA of the CDR3: TGTGCCAGTTCTCGGCCGACAAACTACGAGCAGTACTTC.

This clone was picked up a small number of times. This chain connects TRBV3-1 (or the pseudogene TRBV3-2) to TRBJ1-2; 7 bases map to TRBD1. The CDR3 contains 14 residues. The germline V gene has CDR1 LGHDT and CDR2 YNNKEL (reference sequence). The trim removed 3 bases at V and 7 bases at J, leaving 8 bases unmatched. The DNA of the CDR3 is TGTGCCAGCAGCCACCCTCTCCAGGGGGTTGGCTACACCTTC. Its translation is CASSHPLQGVGYTF.

The CDR3 loop is CASSPGQVANYGYTF. CDR3 nucleotide sequence: TGCGCCAGCAGCCCAGGACAGGTAGCTAACTATGGCTACACCTTC. J is TRBJ1-2 and V is TRBV4-1, with 7 bases aligning to TRBD1. V shed 4 bases, J shed 0 bases, and the junction held 5 bases outside the gene matches. Germline-derived CDR1 and CDR2 are MGHRA and YSYEKL. There are 15 residues in the CDR3.